This T cell receptor (beta chain) stems from a study of T cell responses to AZD1222 COVID-19 vaccine (dated by TCRdb to the early 2020s). Study-level background: AZD1222 recipients given second doses at about 4 weeks or at about 12 weeks were pooled, since spike-specific TCR depth and breadth were not found to differ between the two schedules. Trial participants were enrolled by age into 18-55, 56-69 and 70-plus year subgroups, with roughly 160, 29 and 62 TCR-sequenced participants respectively. TCR sequencing was performed for 230 to 250 trial participants, of whom some 200 were given two doses of AZD1222 and 26 were given two doses of MenACWY control vaccine.

V ends up 2 bases short and J 6 bases short, with an unmatched junction base count of 9. There are 15 amino acids in the CDR3, from cysteine to phenylalanine inclusive. Left in the record is the CDR3 DNA by itself, 45 bases read in frame from the first base. CDR1 and CDR2, looked up from the germline V gene, are SGHDT and YYEEEE. A word on this clone: No cognate antigen has been identified for it. Per-base qualities were not stored, and no clone one base away is much larger.

The CDR3 regions of human TCRbeta chains were analyzed by immunosequencing. Regarding the original processing steps: Repertoire TCRs were checked for matches against a reference library of SARS-CoV-2-specific TCRs that had been generated using the MIRA antigen-specificity platform. Breadth meant the fraction of unique TCRs that were SARS-CoV-2-associated, whereas depth meant the fraction of total T cells that were SARS-CoV-2-associated. Using the MIRA data, every spike-specific TCR was mapped to the spike region that the TCR reacted to and assigned to either a CD4 or a CD8 class. Log10-transformed breadth and depth values were compared by one-way ANOVA with Sidak's multiple comparisons tests. TCRdb mirrors the immuneACCESS table, restricted to in-frame sequences. Some clones are absent from its copies; in checked studies, under half trace to an unresolved V gene, and the reason for the others is unknown. V, J and clone size were drawn from that table, and D and trimming were deduced from the DNA. The sample table holds around 30,000 clones, of which about 93% were seen once. The ten top clones hold 8% to 9% of the sample.

Results the study describes overall, beyond this receptor: In the small 56-69-year group, the increase in depth fell short of significance, most likely because of low power. Only five or six AZD1222 recipients were SARS-CoV-2 seropositive at baseline, limiting conclusions about previously exposed vaccinees. Participants were mostly white British and included more females than males, and it was suggested by the authors that clonal diversity may have been underestimated. Because no day 14 peak-response samples were available, repertoires were characterized only after the peak T cell response. CD4 TCRs associated with the vaccine covered the entire spike protein, and the dominant responses were in regions 160-218 and 743-854. After two AZD1222 doses, spike-specific TCR breadth and depth were significantly higher than at day 0 and than in MenACWY recipients. Nearly half of unique spike-specific TCRs reportedly recognized epitopes outside regions mutated in the B.1.351 and B.1.1.7 variants.

This sample's time point label indicates: baseline before first vaccination. The vaccinee samples were drawn from two UK trials, COV001 and COV002, one of which was a single-blind randomized controlled phase 2/3 trial testing AZD1222 (ChAdOx1 nCoV-19) in healthy adults. For TCRbeta chain sequencing, PBMC samples were collected from trial participants at day 0 and at day 28 after the second dose. This material consisted of peripheral blood, taken on day 0 of AZD1222 vaccination. This receptor was taken from an adult in good health. This chain is built from TRBV5-6 and TRBJ2-7; TRBD1 agrees with 9 junctional bases. This receptor carries the CDR3 CASSFPGQGTSEQYF. The DNA sequence follows: TGTGCCAGCAGCTTCCCGGGACAGGGAACCAGCGAGCAGTACTTC.